Listed here is a single T cell receptor beta chain. This entry is derived from a study of blood T cell repertoires in COVID-19. Study overall: Acute and convalescent COVID-19 specimens originated in the United States, Italy and Spain.

Everyone who took part was roughly 18 to 89 years old, and they came from 24 US areas. Recovery among Cohort 3 donors was established by two negative PCRs, clearance, or symptom resolution. Repertoires were generated with immunoSEQ multiplex PCR, while TCRdb's copy carries only in-frame clones and drops some. The data show just over 300,000 clones, around 84% seen once. Sequencing was performed on PBMCs or T cells enriched from blood (not recorded which). This TCR was sampled from a man aged 30-40 years who had recovered from COVID-19.

The CDR3 bases are TGCGCCAGCAGCCAACAGGAAAGTAGCAATCAGCCCCAGCATTTT. Amino acids: CASSQQESSNQPQHF. This sequence joins TRBV5-1 and TRBJ1-5, with D maybe TRBD1 (5 bases). CDR1 is SGHRS and CDR2 is YFSETQ in the germline V gene. This CDR3 is 15 amino acids long. Trimming took 4 bases from V and 0 from J, leaving 11 bases between them.